One and the same sample provided the 6 T cell receptor beta chains below, sequenced in a study of T cells and Merkel cell carcinoma outcomes. Only in-frame clones appear in the TCRdb table, and some are missing; sequencing was by immunoSEQ multiplex PCR. The repertoire holds roughly 13,000 clones, with 80% to 95% as singletons. The specimen sequenced was tumor tissue from Merkel cell carcinoma. The origin of the receptors is a human donor with Merkel cell carcinoma.

The rearrangement links TRBV27 to TRBJ1-6, with TRBD1 matching 7 bases. The germline CDR1 and CDR2 sequences are MNHEY and SMNVEV (reference sequence). The CDR3 consists of 15 residues. With 6 bases clipped from V and 7 bases from J, the junction kept 9 bases outside the gene matches. The CDR3 region has the DNA TGTGCCAGCAGGGAGACAGGGTTACCGAATTCACCCCTCCACTTT. Encoded protein: CASRETGLPNSPLHF.

The chain uses TRBV6-1 and TRBJ1-2, with D tentatively TRBD1 (5 bases). Germline CDR1 and CDR2: MNHNS and SASEGT. The germline V and J ends were trimmed by 4 bases and 0 bases, with 18 bases remaining between them. The CDR3 has 17 amino acids. The CDR3 is CASSARTQITSNYGYTF. In nucleotides, the CDR3 is TGTGCCAGCAGTGCGAGGACACAAATTACTTCTAACTATGGCTACACCTTC.

The rearrangement links TRBV7-2 to TRBJ2-6; tentative D call: TRBD1 (5 bases). The germline V and J ends were trimmed by 5 bases and 1 base, with 12 bases remaining between them. The CDR3 runs 16 residues. Germline values: CDR1 SGHTA, CDR2 FQGNSA. The CDR3 DNA sequence: TGTGCCAGCAGCCCCCGTGGGGCTTCTGGGGCCAACGTCCTGACTTTC. Translating gives CASSPRGASGANVLTF.

The chain links TRBV19 to TRBJ1-5; 9 bases agree with TRBD1. V gave up 5 bases and J gave up 4 bases; unmatched junction bases: 9. Germline loops: CDR1 LNHDA, CDR2 SQIVND (reference sequence). This CDR3 is 16 amino acids long. CDR3 sequence reads: CASSARGTGRNQPQHF. As DNA, the CDR3 is TGTGCCAGTAGTGCCCGCGGGACAGGGAGAAATCAGCCCCAGCATTTT. The variable domain in full, completed from reference TRBV19 and TRBJ1-5, reads DGGITQSPKYLFRKEGQNVTLSCEQNLNHDAMYWYRQDPGQGLRLIYYSQIVNDFQKGDIAEGYSVSREKKESFPLTVTSAQKNPTAFYLCASSARGTGRNQPQHFGDGTRLSIL.

J is TRBJ2-1 and V is TRBV6-6, with D possibly matching TRBD2 (5 bases). CDR3 length: 13 amino acids. Germline V CDR1 and CDR2: MNHNY, SVGAGI (reference sequence). Trimming stripped 4 bases from V and 4 bases from J, with 8 bases between. Here the CDR3 reads CASSSWTYNEQFF. CDR3 sequence (DNA): TGTGCCAGCAGTTCGTGGACTTACAATGAGCAGTTCTTC.

This clone appeared a single time. The chain uses TRBV5-6 and TRBJ2-7; TRBD2 matches 7 bases. J lost 2 bases, V lost 2 bases, and 4 bases had no gene match. Germline CDR1 is SGHDT and CDR2 is YYEEEE. The CDR3 consists of 14 residues. The CDR3 loop is CASSFWGGPYEQYF. Written as DNA, the CDR3 is TGTGCCAGCAGCTTTTGGGGGGGACCCTACGAGCAGTACTTC.